This TCR beta chain was retrieved from a study of blood T cells in healthy people across ages. Study outcomes and limitations: Comparison with aged donors showed that long-lived donors had more naive CD4+ cells and higher diversity.

CDR1 and CDR2 (germline): LGHNA, YSLEER. This CDR3 region has 16 residues. Trimming removed 1 base from V and 7 bases from J, with 19 bases in between. This clonotype showed up just a few times. Its cognate antigen is unknown. With a J-beta primer mix and a sample-barcoded 5' primer, a second PCR ran roughly 6 to 11 cycles. From the 5' RACE reads, TCRdb called clonotypes with MiXCR, one entry per CDR3 protein. The sample lists more than 1,000,000 distinct CDR3 sequences, about 23% seen once, with 0.65% to 0.95% in the top ten. This sample was also put to use in a study of T cells of mothers and their children. From that second work: A few healthy Caucasian mothers and their six children donated.

The sample taken for sequencing was blood. The receptor's source is a girl aged 2 to 10 in good health. V gene TRBV4-3 combines with J gene TRBJ1-1, with no clear D. CDR3 DNA: TGCGCCAGCAGCCAAGCAAACTACCCCTCTCCTAATGAAGCTTTCTTT. Its protein is CASSQANYPSPNEAFF.